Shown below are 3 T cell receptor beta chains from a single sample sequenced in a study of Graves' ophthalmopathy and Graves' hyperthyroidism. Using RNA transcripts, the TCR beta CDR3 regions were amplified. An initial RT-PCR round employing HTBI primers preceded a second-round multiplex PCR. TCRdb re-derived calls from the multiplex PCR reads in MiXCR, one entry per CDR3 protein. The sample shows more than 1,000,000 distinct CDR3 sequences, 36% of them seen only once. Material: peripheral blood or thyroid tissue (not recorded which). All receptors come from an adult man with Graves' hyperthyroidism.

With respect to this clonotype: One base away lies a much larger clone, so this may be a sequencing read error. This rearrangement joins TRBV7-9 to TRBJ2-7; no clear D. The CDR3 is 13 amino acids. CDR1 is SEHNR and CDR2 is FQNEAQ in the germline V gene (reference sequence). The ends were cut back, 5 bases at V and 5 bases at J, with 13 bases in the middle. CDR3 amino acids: CASSPPSLDEQYF. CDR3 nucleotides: TGTGCCAGCAGCCCCCCTTCCCTAGACGAGCAGTACTTC.

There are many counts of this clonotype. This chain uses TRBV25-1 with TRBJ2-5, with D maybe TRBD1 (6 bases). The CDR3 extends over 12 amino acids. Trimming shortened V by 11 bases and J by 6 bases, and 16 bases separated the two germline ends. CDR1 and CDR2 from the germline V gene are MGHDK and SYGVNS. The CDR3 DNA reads TGTGCCCAGGGGCGGGTCGGGCAGACCCAGTACTTC. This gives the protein CAQGRVGQTQYF.

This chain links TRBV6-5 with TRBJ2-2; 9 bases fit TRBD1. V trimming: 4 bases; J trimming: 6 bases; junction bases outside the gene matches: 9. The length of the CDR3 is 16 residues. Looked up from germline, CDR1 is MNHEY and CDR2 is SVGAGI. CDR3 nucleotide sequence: TGTGCCAGCAGTTCACAGGGGGCATCTTTGTCCGGGGAGCTGTTTTTT. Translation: CASSSQGASLSGELFF.